This T cell receptor (beta chain) was sequenced for a study of blood T cell repertoires in COVID-19. At the level of the study: Sites in the United States, Italy and Spain provided acute and convalescent COVID-19 samples. Sources were T cells, B-cell-depleted T cells, or PBMCs; the material itself was cDNA or gDNA.

Authors' analysis steps: The assay estimated nucleated cells by amplifying reference gene primers. Method: immunoSEQ multiplex PCR; TCRdb's copy keeps in-frame clones and lacks some. D and trimming come from the DNA, and the V and J calls and clone size come from that table. Of about 200,000 clones listed, roughly 79% were seen once; the top ten hold about 6.9%. Per the germline V gene, CDR1 is LGHDT and CDR2 is YNNKEL (reference sequence). V trimming: 0 bases; J trimming: 1 base; junction bases outside the gene matches: 10. The length of the CDR3 is 19 residues. In this sample, this clone turned up once.

The source of this sequence is a human donor with acute or convalescent COVID-19. The donor label of this sample is uncertain. Input material: peripheral blood. V usage is TRBV3-1 (or the pseudogene TRBV3-2) and J usage is TRBJ2-7; 12 nucleotides line up with TRBD1. The CDR3 protein is CASSQETARDRGRSYEQYF. The CDR3 region has the DNA TGTGCCAGCAGCCAAGAAACCGCACGGGACAGGGGGCGATCCTACGAGCAGTACTTC.